These 3 T cell receptor beta chains share one sample of origin, sequenced in a study of cytomegalovirus exposure and HLA in healthy donors. 13 Jbeta primers and 60 Vbeta primers were used for the PCR. Method: immunoSEQ multiplex PCR; TCRdb's copy keeps in-frame clones and lacks some. Altogether 90,000 or so clones are present, around 76% being singletons, with the ten largest covering 9.5% to 13%. The source material was PBMCs. These receptors were taken from a man aged 30-40 years in good health and CMV-seropositive.

J is TRBJ1-2 and V is TRBV7-8; 7 bases align to TRBD1. Looked up from germline, CDR1 is SGHVS and CDR2 is FQNEAQ. The CDR3 has 15 amino acids. J gave up 3 bases and V 5 bases, and 9 bases lay outside the gene matches. The CDR3, as DNA: TGTGCCAGCAGCCCCAGACAGGGAATCGACTATGGCTACACCTTC. It translates to CASSPRQGIDYGYTF.

This rearrangement joins TRBV7-3 to TRBJ2-6, with unresolved D. The CDR3 has 15 amino acids. CDR1 is SGHTA, CDR2 FQGTGA, per germline. The germline V and J ends were trimmed by 1 base and 4 bases, with 8 bases remaining between them. The CDR3 DNA reads as TGTGCCAGCAGCTTAATAGCTTCCGGGGCCAACGTCCTGACTTTC. Residues: CASSLIASGANVLTF. The entire variable domain, with the rest obtained from reference TRBV7-3 and TRBJ2-6, is as follows: GAGVSQTPSNKVTEKGKYVELRCDPISGHTALYWYRQSLGQGPEFLIYFQGTGAADDSGLPNDRFFAVRPEGSVSTLKIQRTERGDSAVYLCASSLIASGANVLTFGAGSRLTVL.

The chain combines TRBV18 with TRBJ2-2; maybe TRBD2 (6 bases). The CDR3 totals 16 residues. The germline gives CDR1 KGHSH, CDR2 LQKENI. Trimming cost V 6 bases and J 5 bases, with 19 bases left between them. In DNA form, the CDR3 reads TGTGCCAGCTCGGTAGGGCAGGGCGCGGGAACCGGGGAGCTGTTTTTT. Translating it yields CASSVGQGAGTGELFF.